The sequence of this TCR beta chain was determined in a study of identifying expanded T cells in peripheral blood. The CDR3 length is 14 residues. V shed 5 bases and J shed 1 base, with 12 bases lying between them. From germline, CDR1 is SNHLY and CDR2 FYNNEI. Some clones are missing from TCRdb's copy, which holds only in-frame ones; the method was immunoSEQ multiplex PCR. The sample shows 75,000 to 100,000 clones, over 75% of them seen only once. The sequenced sample was blood. This chain links TRBV2 with TRBJ2-7; perhaps TRBD1 as D (6 bases). The TCR originated in a person aged 18 to 69 in good health. The CDR3 coding sequence is TGTGCCAGCAGTCGCCGGGGACAATCCTACGAGCAGTACTTC. Translation: CASSRRGQSYEQYF. Filled out from reference TRBV2 and TRBJ2-7, the complete variable domain reads EPEVTQTPSHQVTQMGQEVILRCVPISNHLYFYWYRQILGQKVEFLVSFYNNEISEKSEIFDDQFSVERPDGSNFTLKIRSTKLEDSAMYFCASSRRGQSYEQYFGPGTRLTVT.